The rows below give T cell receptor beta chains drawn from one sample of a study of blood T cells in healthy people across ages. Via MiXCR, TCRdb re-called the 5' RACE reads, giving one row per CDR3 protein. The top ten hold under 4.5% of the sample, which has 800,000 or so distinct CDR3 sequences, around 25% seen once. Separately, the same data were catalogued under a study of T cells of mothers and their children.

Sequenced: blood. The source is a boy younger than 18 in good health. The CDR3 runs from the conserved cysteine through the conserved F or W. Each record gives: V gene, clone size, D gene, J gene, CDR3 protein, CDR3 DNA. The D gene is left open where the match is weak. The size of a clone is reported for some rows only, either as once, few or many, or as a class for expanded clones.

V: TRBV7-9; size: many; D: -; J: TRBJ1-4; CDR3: CASSSRQATNEKLFF; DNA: TGTGCCAGCAGCTCAAGACAGGCAACTAATGAAAAACTGTTTTTT
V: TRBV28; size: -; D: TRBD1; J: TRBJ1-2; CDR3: CASSSGQGASRGYTF; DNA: TGTGCCAGCAGTTCCGGACAGGGGGCGTCTCGTGGCTACACCTTC
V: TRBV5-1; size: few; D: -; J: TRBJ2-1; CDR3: CASSTLPPGAVYNEQFF; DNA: TGCGCCAGCAGCACCCTCCCCCCAGGGGCGGTCTACAATGAGCAGTTCTTC
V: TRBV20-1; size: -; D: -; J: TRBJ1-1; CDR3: CSAKGQNTEAFF; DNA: TGCAGTGCCAAAGGGCAGAACACTGAAGCTTTCTTT
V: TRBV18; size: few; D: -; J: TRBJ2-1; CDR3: CASSPGPATYNEQFF; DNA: TGTGCCAGCTCACCGGGCCCGGCCACCTACAATGAGCAGTTCTTC
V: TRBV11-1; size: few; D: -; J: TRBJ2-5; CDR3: CASSSRAHRATQYF; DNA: TGTGCCAGCAGCTCACGGGCCCACCGGGCGACCCAGTACTTC
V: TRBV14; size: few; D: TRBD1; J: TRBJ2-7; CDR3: CASRQAGTGYEQYF; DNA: TGTGCCAGCAGACAAGCCGGGACAGGTTACGAGCAGTACTTC
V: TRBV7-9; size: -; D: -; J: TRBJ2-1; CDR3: CASSSLTASSYNEQFF; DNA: TGTGCCAGCAGCTCCCTGACGGCTAGTTCCTACAATGAGCAGTTCTTC
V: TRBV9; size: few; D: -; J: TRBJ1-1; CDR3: CASSVMTGLEAFF; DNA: TGTGCCAGCAGCGTTATGACGGGGCTTGAAGCTTTCTTT
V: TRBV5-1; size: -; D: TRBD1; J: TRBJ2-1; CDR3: CASTPGQQYNEQFF; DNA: TGCGCCAGCACACCGGGACAGCAGTACAATGAGCAGTTCTTC
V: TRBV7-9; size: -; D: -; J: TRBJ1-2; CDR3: CASSFGQGRFGGYTF; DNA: TGTGCCAGCAGCTTCGGGCAGGGTAGATTTGGTGGCTACACCTTC
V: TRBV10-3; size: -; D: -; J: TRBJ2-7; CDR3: CAIGTGTYEQYF; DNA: TGTGCCATCGGAACGGGAACCTACGAGCAGTACTTC
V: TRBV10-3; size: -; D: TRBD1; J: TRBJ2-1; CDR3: CAISEPDRGRNEQFF; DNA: TGTGCCATCAGTGAGCCAGACAGGGGTAGGAATGAGCAGTTCTTC
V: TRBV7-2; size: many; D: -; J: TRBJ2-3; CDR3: CASSSRSLGDTQYF; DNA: TGTGCCAGCAGCTCTCGCTCCTTGGGAGATACGCAGTATTTT
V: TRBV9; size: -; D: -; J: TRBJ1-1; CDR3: CASSVDGRGAEAFF; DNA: TGTGCCAGCAGCGTGGATGGACGGGGGGCTGAAGCTTTCTTT
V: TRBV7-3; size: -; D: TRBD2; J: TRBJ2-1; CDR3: CASSLLRGAGNEQFF; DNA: TGTGCCAGCAGCTTACTGCGGGGGGCCGGGAATGAGCAGTTCTTC
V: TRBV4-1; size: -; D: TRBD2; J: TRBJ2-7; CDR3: CASSQVPGGAYEQYF; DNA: TGCGCCAGCAGCCAAGTCCCGGGGGGGGCCTACGAGCAGTACTTC
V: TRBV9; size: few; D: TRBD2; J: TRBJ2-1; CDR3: CASSERAGVAGEQFF; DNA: TGTGCCAGCAGCGAAAGAGCGGGAGTGGCAGGTGAGCAGTTCTTC
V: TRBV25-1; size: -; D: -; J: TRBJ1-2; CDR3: CASSEYYGYTF; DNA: TGTGCCAGCAGTGAATACTATGGCTACACCTTC
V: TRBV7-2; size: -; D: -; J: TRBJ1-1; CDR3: CASTTFGVAEAFF; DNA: TGTGCCAGTACTACATTCGGGGTCGCTGAAGCTTTCTTT
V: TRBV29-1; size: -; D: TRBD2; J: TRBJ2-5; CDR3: CSAPPASGRGETQYF; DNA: TGCAGCGCCCCACCGGCTAGCGGGAGGGGAGAGACCCAGTACTTC
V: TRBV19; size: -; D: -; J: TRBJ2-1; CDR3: CASSIDPRSYNEQFF; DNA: TGTGCCAGTAGTATAGACCCTCGGTCCTACAATGAGCAGTTCTTC
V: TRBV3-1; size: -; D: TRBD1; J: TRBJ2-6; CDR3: CASSQDRDRVRPNYSGANVLTF; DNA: TGTGCCAGCAGCCAAGATAGGGACAGGGTCCGCCCGAATTACTCTGGGGCCAACGTCCTGACTTTC
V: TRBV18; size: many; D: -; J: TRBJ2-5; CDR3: CASSPASPQETQYF; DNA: TGTGCCAGCTCACCAGCTAGCCCACAAGAGACCCAGTACTTC
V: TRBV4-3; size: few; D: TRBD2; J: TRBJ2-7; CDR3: CASSQDGAGAYEQYF; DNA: TGCGCCAGCAGCCAAGACGGGGCGGGAGCATACGAGCAGTACTTC
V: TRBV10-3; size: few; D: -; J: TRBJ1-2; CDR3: CAISEGVDYGYTF; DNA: TGTGCCATCAGTGAAGGGGTGGACTATGGCTACACCTTC
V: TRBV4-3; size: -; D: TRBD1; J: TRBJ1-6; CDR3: CASSHNRQGGGSPLHF; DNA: TGCGCCAGCAGCCATAACCGCCAAGGGGGCGGTTCACCCCTCCACTTT
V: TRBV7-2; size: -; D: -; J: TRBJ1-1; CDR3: CASSLETNTEAFF; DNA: TGTGCCAGCAGCTTAGAAACCAACACTGAAGCTTTCTTT
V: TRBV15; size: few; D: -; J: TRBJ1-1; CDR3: CATSTEGRMNTEAFF; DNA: TGTGCCACCAGCACGGAGGGGCGCATGAACACTGAAGCTTTCTTT
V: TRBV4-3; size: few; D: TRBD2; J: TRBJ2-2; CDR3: CASSQAGLAGGPNTGELFF; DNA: TGCGCCAGCAGCCAGGCGGGACTAGCGGGAGGCCCGAACACCGGGGAGCTGTTTTTT
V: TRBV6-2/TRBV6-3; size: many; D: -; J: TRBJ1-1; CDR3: CASSTGLNTEAFF; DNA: TGTGCCAGCAGCACAGGACTTAACACTGAAGCTTTCTTT
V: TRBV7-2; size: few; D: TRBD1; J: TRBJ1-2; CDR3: CASSQSWQGAYGYTF; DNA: TGTGCCAGCAGCCAAAGTTGGCAGGGGGCCTATGGCTACACCTTC
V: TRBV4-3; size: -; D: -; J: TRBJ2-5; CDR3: CASSQTLTQETQYF; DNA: TGCGCCAGCAGCCAAACTTTGACTCAAGAGACCCAGTACTTC